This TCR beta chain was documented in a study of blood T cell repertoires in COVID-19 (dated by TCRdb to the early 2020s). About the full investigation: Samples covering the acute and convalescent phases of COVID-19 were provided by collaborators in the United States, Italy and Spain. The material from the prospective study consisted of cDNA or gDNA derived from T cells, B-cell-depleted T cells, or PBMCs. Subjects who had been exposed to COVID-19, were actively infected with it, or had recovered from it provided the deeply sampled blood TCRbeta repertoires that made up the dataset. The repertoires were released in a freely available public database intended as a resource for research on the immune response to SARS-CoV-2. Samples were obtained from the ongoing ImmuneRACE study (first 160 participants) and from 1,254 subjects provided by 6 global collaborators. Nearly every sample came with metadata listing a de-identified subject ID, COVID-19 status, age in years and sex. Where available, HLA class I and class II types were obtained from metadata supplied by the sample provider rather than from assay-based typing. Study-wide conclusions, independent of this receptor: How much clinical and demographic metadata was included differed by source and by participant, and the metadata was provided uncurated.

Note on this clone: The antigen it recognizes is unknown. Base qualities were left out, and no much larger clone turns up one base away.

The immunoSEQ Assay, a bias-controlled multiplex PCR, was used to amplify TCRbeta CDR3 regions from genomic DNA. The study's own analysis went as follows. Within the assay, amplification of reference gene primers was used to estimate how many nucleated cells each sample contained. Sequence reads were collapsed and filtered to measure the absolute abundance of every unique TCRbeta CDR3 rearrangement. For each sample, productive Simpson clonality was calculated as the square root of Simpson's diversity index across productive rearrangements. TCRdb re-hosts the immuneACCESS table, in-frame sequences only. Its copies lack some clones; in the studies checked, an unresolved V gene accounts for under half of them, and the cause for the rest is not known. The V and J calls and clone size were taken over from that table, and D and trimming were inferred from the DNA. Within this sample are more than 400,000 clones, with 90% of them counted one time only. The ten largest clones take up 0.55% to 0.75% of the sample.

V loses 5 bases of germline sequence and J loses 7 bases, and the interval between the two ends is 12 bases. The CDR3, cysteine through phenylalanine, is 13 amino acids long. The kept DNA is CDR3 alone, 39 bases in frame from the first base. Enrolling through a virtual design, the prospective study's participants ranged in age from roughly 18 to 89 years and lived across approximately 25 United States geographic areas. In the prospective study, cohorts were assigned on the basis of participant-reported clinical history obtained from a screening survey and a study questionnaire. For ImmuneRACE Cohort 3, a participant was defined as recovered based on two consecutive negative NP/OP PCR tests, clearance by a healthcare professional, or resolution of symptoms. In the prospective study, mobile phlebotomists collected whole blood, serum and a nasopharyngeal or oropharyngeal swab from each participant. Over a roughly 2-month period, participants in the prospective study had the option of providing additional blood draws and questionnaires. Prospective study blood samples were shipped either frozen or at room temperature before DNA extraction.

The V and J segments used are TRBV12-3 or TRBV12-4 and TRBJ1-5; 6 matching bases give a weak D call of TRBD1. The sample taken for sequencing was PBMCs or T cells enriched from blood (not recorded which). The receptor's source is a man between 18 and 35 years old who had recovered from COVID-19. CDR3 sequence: CASSQDRNQPQHF. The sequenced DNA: TGTGCCAGCAGTCAAGACAGGAACCAGCCCCAGCATTTT.